The 19 T cell receptor beta chains below were found in one sample sequenced in a study of cytomegalovirus exposure and HLA in healthy donors. This PCR relied on a set of 60 Vbeta primers and 13 Jbeta primers. TCRdb keeps only in-frame clones here, not all; method: immunoSEQ multiplex PCR. The repertoire holds more than 150,000 clones, over 75% seen once, with around 15% in the top ten. The sequenced sample was PBMCs. Receptors were obtained from a man aged 50 or older in good health and CMV-seropositive.

The chain employs TRBV7-2 and TRBJ2-7, with 9 bases aligning to TRBD2. The J segment lost 4 bases and the V segment lost 3 bases, leaving 10 bases of the junction unmatched. There are 16 residues in the CDR3. Germline V gene lookup returns CDR1 SGHTA and CDR2 FQGNSA. Here the CDR3 DNA reads TGTGCCAGCAGCTTTCAGGGCGGGGGGGCGAAATACGAGCAGTACTTC. This codes for CASSFQGGGAKYEQYF. The variable domain in full, with the rest retrieved from reference TRBV7-2 and TRBJ2-7, is GAGVSQSPSNKVTEKGKDVELRCDPISGHTALYWYRQSLGQGLEFLIYFQGNSAPDKSGLPSDRFSAERTGGSVSTLTIQRTQQEDSAVYLCASSFQGGGAKYEQYFGPGTRLTVT.

This chain joins TRBV9 and TRBJ2-7, with a tentative D call TRBD2 (7 bases). The CDR3 is made up of 14 amino acids. Germline V lookup: CDR1 SGDLS, CDR2 YYNGEE. V was clipped by 4 bases and J by 9 bases, with 20 bases between them. The CDR3: CASSPRGGGESQYF. CDR3 nucleotides: TGTGCCAGCAGCCCCCGGGGAGGGGGGGAATCGCAGTACTTC.

The chain employs TRBV7-9 and TRBJ2-1; 10 bases are shared with TRBD2. CDR1 is SEHNR, CDR2 FQNEAQ, per germline (reference sequence). This CDR3 is built from 15 residues. With V trimmed by 6 bases and J by 4 bases, 6 bases remained unmatched. The CDR3 nucleotides are TGTGCCAGCAGTTTAACGGGACTAGCGTACAATGAGCAGTTCTTC. It codes for CASSLTGLAYNEQFF.

A single count supports this clone. This sequence joins TRBV28 and TRBJ2-5, with D maybe TRBD1 (6 bases). The CDR3 is 14 amino acids. V was clipped by 6 bases and J by 1 base, with 12 bases between them. In germline, CDR1 is MDHEN, CDR2 SYDVKM. CDR3 DNA: TGTGCCAGCAGCCCCCCGGACAGCCAAGAGACCCAGTACTTC. This translates into CASSPPDSQETQYF.

This sequence joins TRBV25-1 and TRBJ1-1; no firm D call. V was clipped by 2 bases and J by 5 bases, with 12 bases between them. The CDR3 consists of 14 residues. The germline V gene has CDR1 MGHDK and CDR2 SYGVNS. CDR3 protein: CASSEGGMVTEAFF. The CDR3 DNA reads as TGTGCCAGCAGTGAAGGAGGGATGGTTACTGAAGCTTTCTTT.

V gene TRBV19 combines with J gene TRBJ1-5; D gene uncertain. CDR1 is LNHDA and CDR2 is SQIVND in the germline V gene (reference sequence). This CDR3 is built from 16 residues. Trimming left V 3 bases short and J 0 bases short, with 12 bases between. The CDR3 coding sequence is TGTGCCAGTAGTATGTCCGGGGTCTATAGCAATCAGCCCCAGCATTTT. Protein: CASSMSGVYSNQPQHF.

V and J are TRBV7-8 and TRBJ2-3, with 10 bases lining up with TRBD2. Trimming at V came to 2 bases and at J to 0 bases, leaving 11 bases not matched to a gene. The germline CDR1 and CDR2 sequences are SGHVS and FQNEAQ. The CDR3 length is 19 residues. CDR3 bases: TGTGCCAGCAGCTTACGGGCGCTAGCGGGGGTCGCTAGCACAGATACGCAGTATTTT. It is translated as CASSLRALAGVASTDTQYF.

The chain uses TRBV5-6 and TRBJ2-7, with 9 bases lining up with TRBD1. The germline gives CDR1 SGHDT, CDR2 YYEEEE. V was pared by 4 bases and J by 2 bases, with 4 bases of the junction left unmatched. The CDR3 extends over 14 amino acids. The CDR3 sequence is CASSIGQGPYEQYF. Written as DNA, the CDR3 is TGTGCCAGCAGCATAGGACAGGGGCCCTACGAGCAGTACTTC.

This chain links TRBV5-6 with TRBJ2-1; 7 positions match TRBD1. V shed 4 bases, J shed 9 bases, and the junction held 4 bases outside the gene matches. Germline loops: CDR1 SGHDT, CDR2 YYEEEE. There are 12 residues in the CDR3. CDR3 loop: CASSRNRGEQFF. The CDR3 DNA is TGTGCCAGCAGCCGAAACAGGGGTGAGCAGTTCTTC.

The rearrangement links TRBV7-6 to TRBJ2-2; 15 bases match TRBD2. The germline V gene encodes CDR1 SGHVS and CDR2 FNYEAQ. The CDR3 runs 18 residues. Losses at the gene ends were 5 bases for V and 5 bases for J; bases not matched to a gene: 9. CDR3 sequence (DNA): TGTGCCAGCAGCATTTGGACTAGCGGGGGGGCACGGACCGGGGAGCTGTTTTTT. Translating gives CASSIWTSGGARTGELFF.

The chain carries TRBV10-3 and TRBJ1-5; D call uncertain. CDR3 length: 13 amino acids. Germline CDR1 is ENHRY and CDR2 is SYGVKD. Between the trimmed V and J ends, which lost 7 bases and 5 bases, there was a span of 12 bases. The CDR3 DNA is TGTGCCATCACCTCGTCCGGGGATCAGCCCCAGCATTTT. Protein: CAITSSGDQPQHF.

This sequence joins TRBV5-6 and TRBJ1-5; 7 bases fit TRBD1. With V trimmed by 4 bases and J by 7 bases, 5 bases remained unmatched. The CDR3 runs 13 residues. Per germline, CDR1 SGHDT and CDR2 YYEEEE. CDR3 in DNA: TGTGCCAGCAGCCAGGGACAGTCGCAGCCCCAGCATTTT. This codes for CASSQGQSQPQHF.

The chain links TRBV11-2 to TRBJ2-2, with 7 bases identical to TRBD2. In germline, CDR1 is SGHAT, CDR2 FQNNGV. J gave up 4 bases and V 1 base, and 15 bases lay outside the gene matches. This CDR3 has 19 residues. This CDR3 reads CASSLGLAEMNRGTGELFF. CDR3 DNA: TGTGCCAGCAGCTTAGGACTAGCAGAGATGAATCGTGGCACCGGGGAGCTGTTTTTT. The full variable domain, in which reference TRBV11-2 and TRBJ2-2 provide the parts outside the CDR3, is EAGVAQSPRYKIIEKRQSVAFWCNPISGHATLYWYQQILGQGPKLLIQFQNNGVVDDSQLPKDRFSAERLKGVDSTLKIQPAKLEDSAVYLCASSLGLAEMNRGTGELFFGEGSRLTVL.

In its sample, this clone was seen once. The chain uses TRBV6-6 and TRBJ1-5; D is uncertain. Germline values: CDR1 MNHNY, CDR2 SVGAGI (reference sequence). The CDR3 extends over 14 amino acids. Deletions cut 6 bases from V and 5 bases from J, with 14 bases between. CDR3 sequence: CASRREENDQPQHF. CDR3 in DNA: TGTGCCAGCAGGCGCGAGGAGAACGATCAGCCCCAGCATTTT.

The J gene is TRBJ2-1, the V gene TRBV5-4, with 7 bases aligning to TRBD2. V was clipped by 4 bases and J by 6 bases; unmatched bases: 4. Germline lookup yields CDR1 SGHNT and CDR2 YYREEE (reference sequence). There are 13 residues in the CDR3. The CDR3 DNA follows: TGTGCCAGCAGCGAACAGCGGGGCAATGAGCAGTTCTTC. Translating it yields CASSEQRGNEQFF.

CDR3 region: CASGGQESNNEQFF. As DNA, the CDR3 is TGTGCCAGCGGAGGGCAGGAGAGCAACAATGAGCAGTTCTTC. The chain joins TRBV2 to TRBJ2-1, with D maybe TRBD2 (6 bases). V lost 8 bases to trimming and J lost 5 bases, with 16 bases between them. This CDR3 contains 14 residues. Germline V gene lookup returns CDR1 SNHLY and CDR2 FYNNEI.

The V gene is TRBV20-1, the J gene TRBJ2-1; TRBD1 is a possible D gene (5 bases). Germline lookup yields CDR1 DFQATT and CDR2 SNEGSKA (reference sequence). Trimming stripped 3 bases from V and 9 bases from J, with 6 bases between. CDR3 length: 10 residues. The CDR3 sequence is CSASRGEQFF. The CDR3 DNA sequence: TGCAGTGCTAGTAGGGGTGAGCAGTTCTTC.

The V gene is TRBV13, the J gene TRBJ2-2; 9 nucleotides match TRBD1. CDR3 length: 16 residues. After removal of 4 bases from V and 6 bases from J, the junction contained 9 bases not matched to a gene. Germline CDR1 and CDR2: PRHDT and FYEKMQ (reference sequence). DNA for the CDR3: TGTGCCAGCAGCTCCGGACAGGGGATGGGGGCCGGGGAGCTGTTTTTT. It codes for CASSSGQGMGAGELFF.

The chain couples TRBV5-1 to TRBJ1-5, with 10 bases aligning to TRBD1. This CDR3 comprises 14 residues. V lost 4 bases and J lost 6; bases outside the gene matches: 4. Germline V gives CDR1 SGHRS, CDR2 YFSETQ. CDR3 nucleotide sequence: TGCGCCAGCAGCCCAGGGACAGGGGTTCAGCCCCAGCATTTT. It yields the protein CASSPGTGVQPQHF. Together with reference TRBV5-1 and TRBJ1-5, the CDR3 gives the full variable domain: KAGVTQTPRYLIKTRGQQVTLSCSPISGHRSVSWYQQTPGQGLQFLFEYFSETQRNKGNFPGRFSGRQFSNSRSEMNVSTLELGDSALYLCASSPGTGVQPQHFGDGTRLSIL.